One sample yielded the 30 T cell receptor beta chains listed below, sequenced in a study of T-cell reconstitution after alpha-beta-depleted transplantation in children. The library targeted TCRbeta and was prepared with unique molecular identifiers. A single record per CDR3 protein comes from TCRdb applying MiXCR to the PCR reads. The sample has about 500,000 distinct CDR3 sequences, around a third seen once. This specimen consisted of PBMCs from the stem cell graft donor, obtained from the stem cell graft. The receptors originated from a human donor who donated a stem cell graft to a child with aplastic anemia.

V gene TRBV18 combines with J gene TRBJ1-1; D is uncertain. Germline-derived CDR1 and CDR2 are KGHSH and LQKENI. Between the trimmed V and J ends, which lost 6 bases and 1 base, there was a span of 12 bases. This CDR3 is built from 14 residues. Here the CDR3 DNA reads TGTGCCAGCTCGGATCAACACCCGAACACTGAAGCTTTCTTT. Its translation: CASSDQHPNTEAFF.

This clonotype has just a few counts. The V and J genes are TRBV12-3 or TRBV12-4 and TRBJ2-2; no definite D call. The CDR3 is 14 amino acids. V gave up 10 bases and J gave up 3 bases, with 15 bases separating them. The DNA for the CDR3 is TGTGCCACCCAGGAGAGGCAGTACACCGGGGAGCTGTTTTTT. Its protein is CATQERQYTGELFF.

The chain links TRBV5-5 to TRBJ2-1; D may be TRBD2 (5 bases). Germline V lookup: CDR1 SGHKS, CDR2 YYEKEE (reference sequence). Trimming left V 0 bases short and J 7 bases short, with 8 bases between. The CDR3 covers 13 residues. CDR3 bases: TGTGCCAGCAGCTTGGTGCCGGGGAATGAGCAGTTCTTC. Translation: CASSLVPGNEQFF.

This rearrangement joins TRBV6-2 or TRBV6-3 to TRBJ2-3; 9 bases agree with TRBD2. CDR1 is MNHEY and CDR2 is SVGEGT in the germline V gene. The CDR3 spans 17 residues. The V segment lost 6 bases and the J segment 4 bases; nucleotides outside the gene matches: 14. CDR3 bases: TGTGCCAGCAGCCCTCCCAGGACTAGCGCGATCGCAGATACGCAGTATTTT. It yields the protein CASSPPRTSAIADTQYF.

Many counts were recorded for this clonotype. The CDR3 spells CASSSTGFNYGYTF. CDR3 DNA sequence: TGTGCCAGCAGCTCGACAGGCTTTAACTATGGCTACACCTTC. The rearrangement uses TRBV5-6 and TRBJ1-2; tentatively, D is TRBD1 (6 bases). The V end lost 3 bases, the J end lost 1 base, and 10 bases lay between the germline ends. CDR1 SGHDT and CDR2 YYEEEE come from the germline V gene. CDR3 length: 14 amino acids.

This clonotype occurred a few times. The chain employs TRBV6-2 or TRBV6-3 and TRBJ1-5; weak D call: TRBD1 (5 bases). Germline loops: CDR1 MNHEY, CDR2 SVGEGT. V lost 0 bases, J lost 0 bases, and 15 bases lay in between. The CDR3 totals 18 residues. CDR3 sequence reads: CASSYSYARGASNQPQHF. CDR3 coding DNA: TGTGCCAGCAGTTACTCGTACGCCCGGGGCGCTAGCAATCAGCCCCAGCATTTT.

In its sample, this clonotype was seen a few times. The chain recombines TRBV4-3 with TRBJ2-7, with 11 positions matching TRBD1. From germline, CDR1 is LGHNA and CDR2 YSLEER. Germline trimming cut 1 base from V and 4 bases from J; bases unmatched to any gene: 3. This CDR3 region has 15 residues. CDR3 nucleotide sequence: TGCGCCAGCAGCCAAGCCGGACAGGGGGCTTACGAGCAGTACTTC. Translated, it gives CASSQAGQGAYEQYF.

The genes are TRBV7-2 and TRBJ1-5; the D is unclear. V shed 0 bases and J shed 4 bases, with 7 bases lying between them. CDR1 and CDR2 from the germline V gene are SGHTA and FQGNSA. The CDR3 is 14 residues long. The CDR3 nucleotides are TGTGCCAGCAGCTTAGCACCGGGAAATCAGCCCCAGCATTTT. Protein product: CASSLAPGNQPQHF.

The chain links TRBV20-1 to TRBJ2-7; perhaps TRBD1 as D (7 bases). The CDR3 contains 15 residues. Between the trimmed V and J ends, which lost 3 bases and 5 bases, there was a span of 20 bases. Germline V lookup: CDR1 DFQATT, CDR2 SNEGSKA (reference sequence). The CDR3 reads CSASFSQGGSHEQYF. As DNA, the CDR3 is TGCAGTGCTAGCTTCTCCCAGGGGGGATCCCACGAGCAGTACTTC.

In its sample, this clonotype was seen a few times. The chain combines TRBV29-1 with TRBJ1-6; a possible D gene is TRBD1 (6 bases). Trimming shortened V by 6 bases and J by 4 bases, and 10 bases separated the two germline ends. The CDR3 runs to 13 residues. From germline, CDR1 is SQVTM and CDR2 ANQGSEA. CDR3: CSVRTAYNSPLHF. As DNA, the CDR3 is TGCAGCGTGAGGACAGCGTATAATTCACCCCTCCACTTT.

This clonotype was seen more than once but under ten times. The chain has TRBV12-3 or TRBV12-4 and TRBJ2-4; D remains unclear. The V and J ends lost 5 bases and 0 bases respectively, with 11 bases between them. The CDR3 is 15 amino acids. The CDR3 coding sequence is TGTGCCAGCAGTCAAGAAACTTTAGCCAAAAACATTCAGTACTTC. Translated, it gives CASSQETLAKNIQYF.

This chain joins TRBV5-1 and TRBJ2-3; 8 positions match TRBD2. Germline V gene data show CDR1 as SGHRS and CDR2 as YFSETQ. The V segment lost 4 bases and the J segment 5 bases; nucleotides outside the gene matches: 9. The CDR3 extends over 15 amino acids. The CDR3 region is CASSGGRMHIDTQYF. CDR3 nucleotide sequence: TGCGCCAGCAGCGGCGGGAGGATGCACATAGATACGCAGTATTTT.

In this sample, this clonotype turned up a few times. V gene TRBV30 combines with J gene TRBJ1-4; 7 positions match TRBD1. The CDR3 consists of 14 residues. CDR1 is GTSNPN, CDR2 SVGIG, per germline (reference sequence). V lost 8 bases to trimming and J lost 3 bases; unmatched junction nucleotides: 9. The CDR3 sequence is CAGNRGVANEKLFF. CDR3 nucleotides: TGTGCCGGGAACAGGGGTGTGGCTAATGAAAAACTGTTTTTT.

This chain's CDR3 is CATSDSGTGRPNYGYTF. As DNA, the CDR3 is TGTGCCACCAGTGACTCCGGGACAGGGCGCCCTAACTATGGCTACACCTTC. The rearrangement uses TRBV24-1 and TRBJ1-2; 9 positions agree with TRBD1. The germline CDR1 and CDR2 sequences are KGHDR and SFDVKD. The V and J ends lost 4 bases and 0 bases, in that order; junction bases with no gene match: 8. The CDR3 has 17 residues.

CDR3 region: CASSLPNSRANEQFF. Written as DNA, the CDR3 is TGTGCCAGCAGCCTTCCTAACTCCCGGGCGAATGAGCAGTTCTTC. The rearrangement joins TRBV3-1 to TRBJ2-1; unclear D gene. This CDR3 comprises 15 residues. V lost 4 bases and J lost 7, with 17 bases in between. From germline, CDR1 is LGHDT and CDR2 YNNKEL (reference sequence).

This clonotype showed up just a few times. The CDR3 here is CASSLERQANEQFF. The CDR3 DNA is TGTGCCAGCAGCTTAGAACGGCAAGCAAATGAGCAGTTCTTC. The chain carries TRBV7-8 and TRBJ2-1; D is undetermined. The germline CDR1 and CDR2 sequences are SGHVS and FQNEAQ. V lost 1 base, J lost 7 bases, and 11 bases lay in between. CDR3 size: 14 residues.

This clonotype was picked up a small number of times. The V gene is TRBV29-1, the J gene TRBJ2-2, with a tentative D call TRBD2 (5 bases). V was trimmed by 3 bases and J by 1 base, leaving 9 bases between them. CDR3 length: 14 amino acids. The germline V gene has CDR1 SQVTM and CDR2 ANQGSEA. The CDR3 region is CSVEDRENTGELFF. The CDR3 nucleotides read TGCAGCGTTGAGGATCGGGAGAACACCGGGGAGCTGTTTTTT.

Note on this clonotype: At one boundary the junction diverges from the germline segment, which might be a read error. The chain is built from TRBV10-3 and TRBJ1-5, with D maybe TRBD1 (5 bases). Germline-derived CDR1 and CDR2 are ENHRY and SYGVKD. The CDR3 has 11 amino acids. CDR3: CLRQINQPQHF. The CDR3 DNA sequence: TGCCTCAGACAGATAAATCAGCCCCAGCATTTT.

V is TRBV24-1 and J is TRBJ2-7; TRBD1 agrees at 7 bases. V trimming: 3 bases; J trimming: 2 bases; junction bases outside the gene matches: 3. Germline CDR1 is KGHDR and CDR2 is SFDVKD. The CDR3 spans 14 residues. The CDR3 DNA reads as TGTGCCACCAGTGATCAGGGACAGCCCTACGAGCAGTACTTC. Its protein is CATSDQGQPYEQYF.

The chain employs TRBV18 and TRBJ2-7; D gene ambiguous. The CDR3 covers 16 residues. Trimming shortened V by 3 bases and J by 0 bases, and 15 bases separated the two germline ends. Germline V gene lookup returns CDR1 KGHSH and CDR2 LQKENI. CDR3 region: CASSPAQLFNSYEQYV. The CDR3 coding sequence is TGTGCCAGCTCACCTGCACAGTTGTTCAACTCCTACGAGCAGTACGTC.

The chain has TRBV30 and TRBJ1-2, with a weak D call TRBD1 (5 bases). The CDR3 has 13 residues. Germline CDR1 is GTSNPN and CDR2 is SVGIG (reference sequence). Between the trimmed V and J ends, which lost 3 bases and 8 bases, there was a span of 16 bases. The CDR3 spells CAWSPDYRGGYTF. DNA of the CDR3: TGTGCCTGGAGCCCGGATTATCGGGGCGGCTACACCTTC.

This clonotype showed up just a few times. The CDR3 DNA reads TGCGCCAGCAGCCCGGGACTAGCGGGAGCCGCTCTCTCCTACAATGAGCAGTTCTTC. It specifies CASSPGLAGAALSYNEQFF. The chain recombines TRBV5-1 with TRBJ2-1, with 14 bases identical to TRBD2. From germline, CDR1 is SGHRS and CDR2 YFSETQ. The V gene end was trimmed by 4 bases and the J gene end by 0 bases; junction bases not matched to a gene: 9. CDR3 length: 19 residues.

In its sample, this clonotype was seen a few times. This chain connects TRBV5-1 to TRBJ1-5; weak D call: TRBD1 (6 bases). Trimming removed 0 bases at V and 1 base at J, with 14 bases between. The CDR3 has 17 residues. Germline V lookup: CDR1 SGHRS, CDR2 YFSETQ. As DNA, the CDR3 is TGCGCCAGCAGCTTGGGGGACACCCCTTGGAGCAATCAGCCCCAGCATTTT. Translation gives CASSLGDTPWSNQPQHF.

The chain joins TRBV20-1 to TRBJ1-5; perhaps TRBD1 as D (5 bases). V was cut by 0 bases and J by 2 bases, with 17 bases left in between. Germline loops: CDR1 DFQATT, CDR2 SNEGSKA (reference sequence). CDR3 length equals 17 residues. CDR3 sequence (DNA): TGCAGTGCTAGAGATCCCGAAAGAGGGGCCCGCAATCAGCCCCAGCATTTT. Amino acid sequence: CSARDPERGARNQPQHF.

This clonotype was observed a few times. The chain recombines TRBV20-1 with TRBJ1-5; 7 nucleotides align to TRBD1. Germline assignment: CDR1 DFQATT and CDR2 SNEGSKA (reference sequence). Trimming took 4 bases from V and 4 from J; bases not matched to a gene: 10. This CDR3 region has 15 residues. The CDR3 region has the DNA TGCAGTGCTACCCCCTCCTGGGACAGAAATCAGCCCCAGCATTTT. Translation gives CSATPSWDRNQPQHF.

The chain is built from TRBV27 and TRBJ2-7; 10 bases agree with TRBD1. CDR1 is MNHEY, CDR2 SMNVEV, per germline (reference sequence). With 2 bases clipped from V and 2 bases from J, the junction kept 3 bases outside the gene matches. The CDR3 covers 15 residues. The CDR3 region has the DNA TGTGCCAGCAGTTTACGACAGGGGGCGACCTACGAGCAGTACGTC. Amino acids: CASSLRQGATYEQYV.

There are a few counts of this clonotype. The chain employs TRBV11-3 and TRBJ2-2, with unresolved D. The CDR3 loop spans 16 amino acids. V was clipped by 2 bases and J by 1 base, with 11 bases between them. Germline V lookup: CDR1 SGHNT, CDR2 YENEEA. The CDR3 here is CASSLFSLLNTGELFF. The CDR3 region has the DNA TGTGCCAGCAGCTTATTTTCTCTACTGAACACCGGGGAGCTGTTTTTT.

V usage is TRBV6-2 or TRBV6-3 and J usage is TRBJ2-1; D is ambiguous. CDR3 length equals 13 residues. The V gene's germline CDR1 is MNHEY and CDR2 SVGEGT. Trimming shortened V by 4 bases and J by 7 bases, and 11 bases separated the two germline ends. The CDR3 is CASSSPANNEQFF. DNA of the CDR3: TGTGCCAGCAGTTCTCCAGCGAATAATGAGCAGTTCTTC.

The chain combines TRBV18 with TRBJ1-1; D ambiguous. The CDR3 totals 18 residues. Per germline, CDR1 KGHSH and CDR2 LQKENI. Deletions cut 2 bases from V and 2 bases from J, with 21 bases between. The CDR3 loop is CASSPTLTSNRANTEAFF. The CDR3 nucleotides read TGTGCCAGCTCACCAACTTTGACTAGTAACCGGGCCAACACTGAAGCTTTCTTT.

This clonotype was seen only a few times. The gene calls are TRBV6-2 or TRBV6-3 and TRBJ1-1; weak D call: TRBD1 (5 bases). The length of the CDR3 is 15 residues. Trimming removed 6 bases from V and 0 bases from J, with 14 bases in between. Per germline, CDR1 MNHEY and CDR2 SVGEGT. DNA for the CDR3: TGTGCCAGCAGCAGCCTTGGGGCCCTGAACACTGAAGCTTTCTTT. It is translated as CASSSLGALNTEAFF.